One and the same sample provided the 5 T cell receptor beta chains below, sequenced in a study of cytomegalovirus exposure and HLA in healthy donors. In the PCR, 60 Vbeta and 13 Jbeta primers were used. Generated by immunoSEQ multiplex PCR, the TCRdb table keeps only in-frame clones and is missing some. The table has around 140,000 clones, 70% to 85% seen once. The sequencing sample was made of PBMCs. The receptors come from a woman aged 40 to 50 in good health and CMV-seronegative.

The chain links TRBV19 to TRBJ1-1; TRBD1 aligns across 7 bases. Looked up from germline, CDR1 is LNHDA and CDR2 is SQIVND (reference sequence). The length of the CDR3 is 15 residues. V shed 6 bases and J 4 bases; nucleotides not matched to a gene: 11. The CDR3 protein is CASSPRQGWGTEAFF. The CDR3 DNA reads TGTGCCAGTAGCCCAAGACAGGGATGGGGCACTGAAGCTTTCTTT. The full variable domain, in which reference TRBV19 and TRBJ1-1 provide the parts outside the CDR3, is DGGITQSPKYLFRKEGQNVTLSCEQNLNHDAMYWYRQDPGQGLRLIYYSQIVNDFQKGDIAEGYSVSREKKESFPLTVTSAQKNPTAFYLCASSPRQGWGTEAFFGQGTRLTVV.

This clone was picked up a small number of times. The genes are TRBV6-5 and TRBJ1-2, with 10 bases aligning to TRBD1. CDR3 length equals 15 residues. CDR1 and CDR2 (germline): MNHEY, SVGAGI. V gave up 7 bases and J gave up 5 bases; unmatched junction bases: 10. For the CDR3, the DNA is TGTGCCAGCATGGTACGGGGGACAGGGGTTTATGGCTACACCTTC. Translation: CASMVRGTGVYGYTF.

This clone was picked up one time. V gene TRBV10-2 combines with J gene TRBJ2-1; 10 positions agree with TRBD2. CDR3 size: 20 residues. Germline lookup yields CDR1 WSHSY and CDR2 SAAADI. Trimming at V came to 3 bases and at J to 0 bases, leaving 14 bases not matched to a gene. The CDR3 loop reads CASSDPSGSEGAGSYNEQFF. The CDR3 nucleotides are TGCGCCAGCAGTGACCCTAGCGGGAGTGAGGGGGCGGGCTCCTACAATGAGCAGTTCTTC.

This chain joins TRBV7-3 and TRBJ1-3; no clear D. From germline, CDR1 is SGHTA and CDR2 FQGTGA. V was clipped by 0 bases and J by 8 bases, with 8 bases between them. The CDR3 is 13 amino acids. DNA of the CDR3: TGTGCCAGCAGCTTAACGACTACGGACACCATATATTTT. Its protein product is CASSLTTTDTIYF.

The chain is built from TRBV28 and TRBJ1-5; TRBD1 might be the D (6 bases). Germline CDR1 reads MDHEN; CDR2 reads SYDVKM. Trimming removed 10 bases at V and 1 base at J, with 14 bases between. CDR3 size: 14 residues. The CDR3 here is CATIGGTSNQPQHF. CDR3 in DNA: TGTGCCACCATAGGGGGTACGAGCAATCAGCCCCAGCATTTT.